This TCR beta chain was documented in a study of CD8 T cells in ankylosing spondylitis. A remark on this clonotype: The antigen remains undetermined.

MiXCR was run by TCRdb on the 5' RACE reads, yielding one entry per CDR3 protein. Here the sample spans about 260,000 distinct CDR3 sequences, 20% being singletons. V was cut by 3 bases and J by 4 bases, with 17 bases left in between. Germline V gene sequence: CDR1 SGHDT, CDR2 YYEEEE. CDR3 length: 16 amino acids. Broader study findings: Clones linked to disease were reported to show significant enrichment in matched ankylosing spondylitis synovial fluid. Among TCR beta sequences, a motif of under ten highly homologous variants appeared characteristic of ankylosing spondylitis blood. Peripheral blood samples showed relatively rare disease-linked clones, and these clones were CD8+.

This receptor was obtained from a male donor with ankylosing spondylitis or in good health (not recorded which). The chain is built from TRBV5-6 and TRBJ2-1; D not certain. Material: blood, either unsorted or a sorted T cell fraction (not recorded which). The DNA of the CDR3 is TGTGCCAGCAGCTCGGGTGGTAGGGAAACTTACAATGAGCAGTTCTTC. Its translation: CASSSGGRETYNEQFF.